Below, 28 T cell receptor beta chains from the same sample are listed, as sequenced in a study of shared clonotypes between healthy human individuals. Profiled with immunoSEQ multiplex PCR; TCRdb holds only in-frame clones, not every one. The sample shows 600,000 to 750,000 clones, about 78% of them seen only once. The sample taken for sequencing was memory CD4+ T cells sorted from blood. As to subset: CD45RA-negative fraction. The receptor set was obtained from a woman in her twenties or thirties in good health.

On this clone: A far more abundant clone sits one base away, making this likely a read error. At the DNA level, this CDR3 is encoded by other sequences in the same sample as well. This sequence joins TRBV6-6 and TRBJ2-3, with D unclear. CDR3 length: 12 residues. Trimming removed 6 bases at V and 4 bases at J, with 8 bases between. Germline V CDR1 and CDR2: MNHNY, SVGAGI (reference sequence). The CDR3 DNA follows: TGTGCCAGCAGCTACGGACCAGATACGCAGTATTTT. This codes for CASSYGPDTQYF.

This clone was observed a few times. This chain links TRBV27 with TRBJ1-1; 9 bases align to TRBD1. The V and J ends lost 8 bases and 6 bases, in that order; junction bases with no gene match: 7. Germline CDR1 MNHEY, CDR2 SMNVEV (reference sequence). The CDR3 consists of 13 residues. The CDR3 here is CASRRDRASEAFF. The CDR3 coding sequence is TGTGCCAGCCGCCGGGACAGGGCTTCTGAAGCTTTCTTT.

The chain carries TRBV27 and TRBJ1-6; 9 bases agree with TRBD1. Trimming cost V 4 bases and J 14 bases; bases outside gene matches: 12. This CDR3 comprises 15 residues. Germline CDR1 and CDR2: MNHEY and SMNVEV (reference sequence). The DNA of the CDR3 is TGTGCCAGCAGTTACTCCGGGACAGGGTCGGGAACCCTCCACTTT. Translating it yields CASSYSGTGSGTLHF.

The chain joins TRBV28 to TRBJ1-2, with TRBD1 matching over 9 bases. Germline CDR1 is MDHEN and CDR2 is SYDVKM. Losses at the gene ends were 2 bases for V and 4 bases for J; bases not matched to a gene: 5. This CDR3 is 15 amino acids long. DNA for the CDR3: TGTGCCAGCAGTTTAAGGGACAGGGCCCTCTATGGCTACACCTTC. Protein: CASSLRDRALYGYTF.

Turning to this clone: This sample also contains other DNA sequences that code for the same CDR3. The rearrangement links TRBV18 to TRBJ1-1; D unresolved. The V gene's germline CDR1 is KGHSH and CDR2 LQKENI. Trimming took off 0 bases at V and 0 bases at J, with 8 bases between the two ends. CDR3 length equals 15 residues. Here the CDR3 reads CASSPPYSMNTEAFF. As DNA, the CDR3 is TGTGCCAGCTCACCACCGTACAGCATGAACACTGAAGCTTTCTTT.

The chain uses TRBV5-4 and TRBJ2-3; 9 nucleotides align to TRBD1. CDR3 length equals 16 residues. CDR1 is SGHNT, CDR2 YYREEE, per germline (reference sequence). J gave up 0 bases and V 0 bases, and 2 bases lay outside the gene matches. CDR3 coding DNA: TGTGCCAGCAGCTTGGGGGGACAGGGAAGCACAGATACGCAGTATTTT. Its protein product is CASSLGGQGSTDTQYF.

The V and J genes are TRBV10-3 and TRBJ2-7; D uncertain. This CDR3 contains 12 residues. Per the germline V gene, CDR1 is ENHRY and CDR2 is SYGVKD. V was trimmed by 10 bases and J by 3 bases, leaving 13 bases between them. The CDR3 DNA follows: TGTGCCACCGGGTCGATGGGCTACGAGCAGTACTTC. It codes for CATGSMGYEQYF.

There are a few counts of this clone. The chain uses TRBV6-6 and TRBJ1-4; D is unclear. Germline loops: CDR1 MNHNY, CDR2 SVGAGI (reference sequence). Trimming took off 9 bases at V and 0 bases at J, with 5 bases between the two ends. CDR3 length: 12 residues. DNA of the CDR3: TGTGCCAGTAAAGCAACTAATGAAAAACTGTTTTTT. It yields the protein CASKATNEKLFF.

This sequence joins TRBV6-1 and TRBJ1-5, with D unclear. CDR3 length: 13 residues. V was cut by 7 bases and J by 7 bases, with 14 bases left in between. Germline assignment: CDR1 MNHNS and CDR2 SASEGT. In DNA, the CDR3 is TGTGCCAGCACGAGGGAATACAGCCAGCCCCAGCATTTT. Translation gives CASTREYSQPQHF.

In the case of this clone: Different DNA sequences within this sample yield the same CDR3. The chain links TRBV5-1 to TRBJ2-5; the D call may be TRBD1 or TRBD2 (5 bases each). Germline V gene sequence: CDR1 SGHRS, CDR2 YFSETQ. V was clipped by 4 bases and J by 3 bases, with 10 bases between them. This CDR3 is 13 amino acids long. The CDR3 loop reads CASSLQGEETQYF. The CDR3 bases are TGCGCCAGCAGCCTCCAGGGAGAAGAGACCCAGTACTTC.

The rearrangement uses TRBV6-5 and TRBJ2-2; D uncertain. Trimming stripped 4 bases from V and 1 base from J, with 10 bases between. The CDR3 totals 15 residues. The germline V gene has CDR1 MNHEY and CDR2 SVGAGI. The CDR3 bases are TGTGCCAGCAGTTTGTGGGTGATGAACACCGGGGAGCTGTTTTTT. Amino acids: CASSLWVMNTGELFF.

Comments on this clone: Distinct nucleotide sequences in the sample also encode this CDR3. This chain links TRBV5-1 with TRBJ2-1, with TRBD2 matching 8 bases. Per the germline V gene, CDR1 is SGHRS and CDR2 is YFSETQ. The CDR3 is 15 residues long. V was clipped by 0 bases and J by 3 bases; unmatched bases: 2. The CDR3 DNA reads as TGCGCCAGCAGCTTGGAGGGACTAGGCTACAATGAGCAGTTCTTC. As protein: CASSLEGLGYNEQFF.

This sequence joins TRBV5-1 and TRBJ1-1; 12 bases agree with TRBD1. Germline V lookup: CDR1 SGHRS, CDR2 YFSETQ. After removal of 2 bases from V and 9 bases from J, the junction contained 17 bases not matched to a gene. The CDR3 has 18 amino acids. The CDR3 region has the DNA TGCGCCAGCAGCTTTAACTCTATAAACACGGGACAGGGGGCGCAAGCTTTCTTT. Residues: CASSFNSINTGQGAQAFF.

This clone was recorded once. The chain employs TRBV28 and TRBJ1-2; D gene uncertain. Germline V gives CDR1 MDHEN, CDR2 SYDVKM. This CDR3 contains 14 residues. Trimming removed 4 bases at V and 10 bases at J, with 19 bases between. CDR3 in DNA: TGTGCCAGCAGTTCGGGATCCCGGTCTATGCACTACACCTTC. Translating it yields CASSSGSRSMHYTF.

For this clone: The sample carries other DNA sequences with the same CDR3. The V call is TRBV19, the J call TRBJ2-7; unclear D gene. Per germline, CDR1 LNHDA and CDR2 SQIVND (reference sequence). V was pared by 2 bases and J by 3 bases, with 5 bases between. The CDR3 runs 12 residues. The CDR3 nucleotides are TGTGCCAGTAGTATACCAGGCTACGAGCAGTACTTC. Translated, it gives CASSIPGYEQYF.

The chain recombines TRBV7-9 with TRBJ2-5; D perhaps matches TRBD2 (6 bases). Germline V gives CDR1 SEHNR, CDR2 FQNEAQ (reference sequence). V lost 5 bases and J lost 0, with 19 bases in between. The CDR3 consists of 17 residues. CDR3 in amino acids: CASSHLLAMGYQETQYF. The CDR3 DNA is TGTGCCAGCAGCCATCTTCTAGCGATGGGGTACCAAGAGACCCAGTACTTC.

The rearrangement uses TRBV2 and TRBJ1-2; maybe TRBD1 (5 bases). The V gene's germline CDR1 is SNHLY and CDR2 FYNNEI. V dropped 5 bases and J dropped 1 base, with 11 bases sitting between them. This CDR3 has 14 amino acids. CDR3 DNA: TGTGCCAGCAGTCCCGGGGGTAGTAACTATGGCTACACCTTC. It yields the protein CASSPGGSNYGYTF.

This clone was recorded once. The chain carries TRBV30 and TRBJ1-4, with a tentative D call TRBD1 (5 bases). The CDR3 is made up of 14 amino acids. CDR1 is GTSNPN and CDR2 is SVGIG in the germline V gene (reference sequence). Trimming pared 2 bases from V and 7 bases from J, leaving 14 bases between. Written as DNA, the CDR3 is TGTGCCTGGAGTCGCGGGGGGTTCGTTGAAAAACTGTTTTTT. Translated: CAWSRGGFVEKLFF.

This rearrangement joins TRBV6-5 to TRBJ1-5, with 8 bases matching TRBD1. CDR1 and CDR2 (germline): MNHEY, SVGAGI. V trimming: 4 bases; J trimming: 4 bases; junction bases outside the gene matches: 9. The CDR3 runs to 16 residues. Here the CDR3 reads CASSSTWTGPNQPQHF. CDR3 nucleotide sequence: TGTGCCAGCAGTTCCACGTGGACAGGGCCTAATCAGCCCCAGCATTTT.

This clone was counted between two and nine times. In nucleotides, the CDR3 is TGTGCCAGCAGTTACACGACAGGGTTAACTGAAGCTTTCTTT. It specifies CASSYTTGLTEAFF. The J gene is TRBJ1-1, the V gene TRBV6-4; TRBD1 matches 7 bases. CDR1 is MRHNA and CDR2 is SNTAGT in the germline V gene. V dropped 5 bases and J dropped 5; count of bases not matched to a gene: 8. CDR3 length equals 14 residues.

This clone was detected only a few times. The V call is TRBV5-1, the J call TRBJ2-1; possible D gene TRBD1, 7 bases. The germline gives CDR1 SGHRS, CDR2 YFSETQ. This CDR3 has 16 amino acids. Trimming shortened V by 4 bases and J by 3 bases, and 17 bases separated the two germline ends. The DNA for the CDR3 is TGCGCCAGCAGCCGGGGGACAGCCAAAAACTACAATGAGCAGTTCTTC. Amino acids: CASSRGTAKNYNEQFF. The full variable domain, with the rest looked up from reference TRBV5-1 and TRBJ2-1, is KAGVTQTPRYLIKTRGQQVTLSCSPISGHRSVSWYQQTPGQGLQFLFEYFSETQRNKGNFPGRFSGRQFSNSRSEMNVSTLELGDSALYLCASSRGTAKNYNEQFFGPGTRLTVL.

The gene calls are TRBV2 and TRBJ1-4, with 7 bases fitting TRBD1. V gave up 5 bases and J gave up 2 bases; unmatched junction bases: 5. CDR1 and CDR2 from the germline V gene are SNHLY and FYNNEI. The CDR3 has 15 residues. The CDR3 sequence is CASSKDRSTNEKLFF. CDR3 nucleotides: TGTGCCAGCAGTAAGGACAGGTCCACTAATGAAAAACTGTTTTTT.

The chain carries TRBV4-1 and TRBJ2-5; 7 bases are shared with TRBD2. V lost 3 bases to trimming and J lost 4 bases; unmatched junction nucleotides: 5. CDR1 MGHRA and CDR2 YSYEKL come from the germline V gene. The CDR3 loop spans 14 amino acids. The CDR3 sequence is CASSQGRAGETQYF. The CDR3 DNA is TGCGCCAGCAGCCAGGGGAGGGCAGGAGAGACCCAGTACTTC.

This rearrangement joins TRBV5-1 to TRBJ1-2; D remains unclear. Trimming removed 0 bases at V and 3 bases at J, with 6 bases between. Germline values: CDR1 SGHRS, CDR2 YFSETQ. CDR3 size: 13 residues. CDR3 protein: CASSLARDYGYTF. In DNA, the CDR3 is TGCGCCAGCAGCTTGGCCCGGGACTATGGCTACACCTTC.

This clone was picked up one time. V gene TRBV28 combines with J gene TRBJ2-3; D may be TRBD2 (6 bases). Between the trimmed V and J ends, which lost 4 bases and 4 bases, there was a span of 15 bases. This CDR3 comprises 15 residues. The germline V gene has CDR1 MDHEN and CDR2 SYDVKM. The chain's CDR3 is CASSSGEDAADTQYF. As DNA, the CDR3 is TGTGCCAGCAGTTCCGGGGAGGACGCGGCAGATACGCAGTATTTT.

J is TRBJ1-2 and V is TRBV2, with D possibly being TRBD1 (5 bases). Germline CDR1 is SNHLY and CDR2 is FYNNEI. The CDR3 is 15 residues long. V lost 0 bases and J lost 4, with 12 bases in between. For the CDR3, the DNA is TGTGCCAGCAGTGAAGCGCTTGGGGGAGGCTATGGCTACACCTTC. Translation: CASSEALGGGYGYTF.

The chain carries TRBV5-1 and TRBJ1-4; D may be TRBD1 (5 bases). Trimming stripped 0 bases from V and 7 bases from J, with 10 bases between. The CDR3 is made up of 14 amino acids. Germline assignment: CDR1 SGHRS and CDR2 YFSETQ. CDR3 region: CASSLGPGGEKLFF. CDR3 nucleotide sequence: TGCGCCAGCAGCTTGGGCCCGGGGGGTGAAAAACTGTTTTTT.

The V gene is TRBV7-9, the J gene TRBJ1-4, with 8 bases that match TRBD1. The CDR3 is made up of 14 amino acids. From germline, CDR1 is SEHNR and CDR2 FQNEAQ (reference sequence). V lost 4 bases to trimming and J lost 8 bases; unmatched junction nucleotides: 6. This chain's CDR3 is CASSYDRGFEKLFF. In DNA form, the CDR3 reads TGTGCCAGCAGCTACGACAGGGGCTTCGAAAAACTGTTTTTT.